This TCR beta chain was recovered during a study of memory CD4+ T cells and cytomegalovirus serostatus. About the research overall: This sample comes from healthy Belgian adults, about 10 CMV seropositive, 24 seronegative. General study points: Of more than 150 reported CMV TCRbeta sequences, around 62 were found in memory CD4+ repertoires.

Some clones are missing from TCRdb's copy, which holds only in-frame ones; the method was immunoSEQ multiplex PCR. The sample lists some 50,000 clones, roughly four fifths occurring once. The sort gate was single viable CD3+CD4+CD8-CD45RO+ cells for memory CD4+ T cells. After thawing, CD4+ T cells were positively selected. Germline V gene data show CDR1 as SGHTA and CDR2 as FQGNSA. V lost 0 bases, J lost 2 bases, and 1 base stayed unmatched. The CDR3 length is 16 residues. About this clone itself: The antigen remains unidentified.

This TCR derives from an adult in good health and CMV-seronegative. V is TRBV7-2 and J is TRBJ2-3; 11 nucleotides match TRBD2. Sequencing was performed on memory CD4+ T cells from blood. The CDR3 is CASSLASGRATDTQYF. The CDR3, as DNA: TGTGCCAGCAGCTTAGCTAGCGGGAGGGCCACAGATACGCAGTATTTT.